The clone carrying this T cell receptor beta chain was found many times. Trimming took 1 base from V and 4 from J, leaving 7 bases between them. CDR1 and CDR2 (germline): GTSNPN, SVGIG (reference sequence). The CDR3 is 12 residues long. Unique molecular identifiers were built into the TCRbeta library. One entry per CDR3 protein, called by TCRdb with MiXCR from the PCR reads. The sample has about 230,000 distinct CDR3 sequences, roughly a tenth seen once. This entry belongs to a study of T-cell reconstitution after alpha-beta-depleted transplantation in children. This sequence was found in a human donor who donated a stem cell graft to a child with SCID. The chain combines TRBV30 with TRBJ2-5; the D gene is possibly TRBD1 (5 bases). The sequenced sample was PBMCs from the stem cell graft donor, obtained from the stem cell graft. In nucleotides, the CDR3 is TGTGCCTGGAGTGCAGGGTCAGAGACCCAGTACTTC. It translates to CAWSAGSETQYF.